These T cell receptor beta chains were read from a single sample in a study of cytomegalovirus exposure and HLA in healthy donors. Produced via immunoSEQ multiplex PCR; TCRdb's table is partial and in-frame only. Counted here are around 130,000 clones, approximately 80% occurring once; the ten biggest clones make up under 7%. Material: PBMCs. The receptors derive from a man between 18 and 35 years old in good health and CMV-seropositive. Each CDR3 is given with its conserved first and last residue. The order of the fields is J gene, V gene, D gene, clone size, CDR3 protein, CDR3 DNA. The D gene is left open where the match is weak. Some rows mark clone size as missing; the rest say once, few, many or name a class of expanded clone.

j_call: TRBJ1-2; v_call: TRBV19; d_call: TRBD1; clone_size: NA; cdr3_aa: CASTRDRDFNYGYTF; cdr3_nt: TGTGCCAGTACGCGGGACAGGGACTTTAACTATGGCTACACCTTC
j_call: TRBJ1-5; v_call: TRBV28; d_call: TRBD1; clone_size: NA; cdr3_aa: CASSSGTGVNYSNQPQHF; cdr3_nt: TGTGCCAGCAGTTCCGGGACAGGGGTTAATTATAGCAATCAGCCCCAGCATTTT
j_call: TRBJ2-7; v_call: TRBV10-2; d_call: NA; clone_size: NA; cdr3_aa: CASSEFEEEVFEQYF; cdr3_nt: TGCGCCAGCAGTGAGTTCGAGGAAGAGGTCTTCGAGCAGTACTTC
j_call: TRBJ2-1; v_call: TRBV5-1; d_call: NA; clone_size: NA; cdr3_aa: CASSRQWGGNEQFF; cdr3_nt: TGCGCCAGCAGCCGCCAATGGGGAGGCAATGAGCAGTTCTTC
j_call: TRBJ1-6; v_call: TRBV6-5; d_call: TRBD1; clone_size: once; cdr3_aa: CASRTRQGLNSPLHF; cdr3_nt: TGTGCCAGCAGGACCCGACAGGGGTTAAATTCACCCCTCCACTTT
j_call: TRBJ2-3; v_call: TRBV6-1; d_call: NA; clone_size: NA; cdr3_aa: CAGSRGDTQYF; cdr3_nt: TGTGCCGGCTCTAGGGGAGATACGCAGTATTTT
j_call: TRBJ1-2; v_call: TRBV6-5; d_call: NA; clone_size: few; cdr3_aa: CASRRDLSEGYTF; cdr3_nt: TGTGCCAGCAGACGCGATCTAAGCGAGGGCTACACCTTC
j_call: TRBJ2-7; v_call: TRBV6-5; d_call: NA; clone_size: NA; cdr3_aa: CASSSSNEQYF; cdr3_nt: TGTGCCAGCAGTTCATCCAACGAGCAGTACTTC
j_call: TRBJ2-1; v_call: TRBV19; d_call: NA; clone_size: NA; cdr3_aa: CASSPDSLDYNEQFF; cdr3_nt: TGTGCCAGTAGTCCAGACTCCCTGGACTACAATGAGCAGTTCTTC
j_call: TRBJ1-1; v_call: TRBV27; d_call: NA; clone_size: NA; cdr3_aa: CASSLMTPASGEAFF; cdr3_nt: TGTGCCAGCAGTTTAATGACCCCCGCTTCAGGTGAAGCTTTCTTT
j_call: TRBJ1-1; v_call: TRBV5-1; d_call: NA; clone_size: NA; cdr3_aa: CASSGISGDTEAFF; cdr3_nt: TGCGCCAGCAGCGGAATTTCAGGGGACACTGAAGCTTTCTTT
j_call: TRBJ1-3; v_call: TRBV30; d_call: NA; clone_size: NA; cdr3_aa: CAWGRGPNTIYF; cdr3_nt: TGTGCCTGGGGCAGGGGCCCAAACACCATATATTTT
j_call: TRBJ1-2; v_call: TRBV6-4; d_call: NA; clone_size: NA; cdr3_aa: CASSDHGRGAGYTF; cdr3_nt: TGTGCCAGCAGTGACCACGGCAGGGGAGCGGGCTACACCTTC
j_call: TRBJ2-1; v_call: TRBV7-7; d_call: NA; clone_size: few; cdr3_aa: CASSRGRYNEQFF; cdr3_nt: TGTGCTAGCAGCAGGGGCCGTTACAATGAGCAGTTCTTC
j_call: TRBJ1-6; v_call: TRBV6-6; d_call: TRBD1; clone_size: NA; cdr3_aa: CASSAWDSSYNSPLHF; cdr3_nt: TGTGCCAGCAGCGCCTGGGACAGCTCCTATAATTCACCCCTCCACTTT
j_call: TRBJ1-5; v_call: TRBV28; d_call: NA; clone_size: few; cdr3_aa: CASSASLGNQPQHF; cdr3_nt: TGTGCCAGCAGTGCTAGCTTGGGCAATCAGCCCCAGCATTTT
j_call: TRBJ2-5; v_call: TRBV5-4; d_call: TRBD2; clone_size: NA; cdr3_aa: CASSRLSGGVTRETQYF; cdr3_nt: TGTGCCAGCAGCCGACTTAGCGGGGGGGTAACTAGAGAGACCCAGTACTTC
j_call: TRBJ2-2; v_call: TRBV9; d_call: TRBD2; clone_size: NA; cdr3_aa: CASSAGLALNSRTGELFF; cdr3_nt: TGTGCCAGCAGCGCGGGACTAGCCTTAAATTCGCGAACCGGGGAGCTGTTTTTT
j_call: TRBJ1-2; v_call: TRBV6-5; d_call: TRBD1; clone_size: NA; cdr3_aa: CASSSRQGGDYGYTF; cdr3_nt: TGTGCCAGCAGTAGCAGACAGGGGGGCGACTATGGCTACACCTTC
j_call: TRBJ2-7; v_call: TRBV9; d_call: TRBD2; clone_size: NA; cdr3_aa: CASSSPSGRDEQYF; cdr3_nt: TGTGCCAGCAGCTCTCCTAGCGGGAGAGACGAGCAGTACTTC
j_call: TRBJ1-2; v_call: TRBV6-1; d_call: TRBD1; clone_size: NA; cdr3_aa: CASILTRDRNYGYTF; cdr3_nt: TGTGCCAGCATCTTAACTCGGGACAGGAACTATGGCTACACCTTC
j_call: TRBJ2-7; v_call: TRBV10-2; d_call: NA; clone_size: NA; cdr3_aa: CASSDGTRYFSYEQYF; cdr3_nt: TGCGCCAGCAGTGACGGGACACGGTACTTCTCCTACGAGCAGTACTTC
j_call: TRBJ1-2; v_call: TRBV5-1; d_call: NA; clone_size: NA; cdr3_aa: CASSLWPDYGYTF; cdr3_nt: TGCGCCAGCAGCTTGTGGCCAGATTATGGCTACACCTTC
j_call: TRBJ1-1; v_call: TRBV5-1; d_call: NA; clone_size: NA; cdr3_aa: CASSAQQGMDTEAFF; cdr3_nt: TGCGCCAGCAGCGCCCAACAGGGAATGGACACTGAAGCTTTCTTT
j_call: TRBJ1-1; v_call: TRBV7-9; d_call: NA; clone_size: NA; cdr3_aa: CASSAQSGTPNTEAFF; cdr3_nt: TGTGCCAGCAGCGCGCAGTCCGGGACTCCGAACACTGAAGCTTTCTTT
j_call: TRBJ2-1; v_call: TRBV6-6; d_call: TRBD1; clone_size: NA; cdr3_aa: CASSPLDRVGYNEQFF; cdr3_nt: TGTGCCAGCAGCCCCCTGGACAGGGTGGGGTACAATGAGCAGTTCTTC
j_call: TRBJ2-1; v_call: TRBV7-8; d_call: TRBD2; clone_size: NA; cdr3_aa: CASSPRGTSGRLSSYNEQFF; cdr3_nt: TGTGCCAGCAGCCCCCGTGGGACTAGCGGGAGACTTAGCTCCTACAATGAGCAGTTCTTC
j_call: TRBJ2-3; v_call: TRBV4-1; d_call: NA; clone_size: NA; cdr3_aa: CASSPVGGADTQYF; cdr3_nt: TGCGCCAGCAGCCCCGTTGGAGGGGCAGATACGCAGTATTTT
j_call: TRBJ2-5; v_call: TRBV15; d_call: TRBD1; clone_size: NA; cdr3_aa: CATSRGLQGVLETQYF; cdr3_nt: TGTGCCACCAGCAGAGGGCTGCAGGGGGTATTAGAGACCCAGTACTTC
j_call: TRBJ1-2; v_call: TRBV30; d_call: TRBD1; clone_size: NA; cdr3_aa: CALVPGQGWGVYGYTF; cdr3_nt: TGTGCCTTAGTCCCGGGACAGGGATGGGGGGTCTATGGCTACACCTTC
j_call: TRBJ2-3; v_call: TRBV18; d_call: NA; clone_size: NA; cdr3_aa: CASSPQTADTQYF; cdr3_nt: TGTGCCAGCTCACCACAGACAGCAGATACGCAGTATTTT
j_call: TRBJ1-1; v_call: TRBV9; d_call: TRBD1; clone_size: NA; cdr3_aa: CASSVATGGDTEAFF; cdr3_nt: TGTGCCAGCAGCGTCGCAACAGGGGGCGACACTGAAGCTTTCTTT
j_call: TRBJ1-5; v_call: TRBV13; d_call: NA; clone_size: NA; cdr3_aa: CASSLRGSNQPQHF; cdr3_nt: TGTGCCAGCAGTTTAAGGGGCTCGAATCAGCCCCAGCATTTT
j_call: TRBJ1-5; v_call: TRBV4-1; d_call: TRBD1; clone_size: NA; cdr3_aa: CASSPQGMDQPQHF; cdr3_nt: TGCGCCAGCAGCCCACAGGGGATGGATCAGCCCCAGCATTTT
j_call: TRBJ2-1; v_call: TRBV15; d_call: TRBD2; clone_size: NA; cdr3_aa: CATSREGLASYNEQFF; cdr3_nt: TGTGCCACCAGCAGAGAGGGACTAGCGTCCTACAATGAGCAGTTCTTC
j_call: TRBJ2-5; v_call: TRBV19; d_call: NA; clone_size: NA; cdr3_aa: CASSDLSEQYF; cdr3_nt: TGTGCCAGTAGTGACTTGTCGGAGCAGTACTTC
j_call: TRBJ1-5; v_call: TRBV10-3; d_call: NA; clone_size: NA; cdr3_aa: CAISEVMSREYSNQPQHF; cdr3_nt: TGTGCCATCAGTGAAGTAATGTCGAGGGAGTATAGCAATCAGCCCCAGCATTTT
j_call: TRBJ2-7; v_call: TRBV10-3; d_call: NA; clone_size: NA; cdr3_aa: CAIKGSAYEQYF; cdr3_nt: TGTGCCATCAAAGGCAGCGCCTACGAGCAGTACTTC
j_call: TRBJ1-1; v_call: TRBV28; d_call: NA; clone_size: NA; cdr3_aa: CASSTGNTEAFF; cdr3_nt: TGTGCCAGCAGCACAGGTAACACTGAAGCTTTCTTT
j_call: TRBJ1-6; v_call: TRBV27; d_call: NA; clone_size: NA; cdr3_aa: CASSPGLTNSPLHF; cdr3_nt: TGTGCCAGCAGTCCTGGACTGACCAATTCACCCCTCCACTTT
j_call: TRBJ2-3; v_call: TRBV4-1; d_call: TRBD1; clone_size: few; cdr3_aa: CASSQGGTGGSDTQYF; cdr3_nt: TGCGCCAGCAGCCAAGGAGGGACAGGGGGATCGGATACGCAGTATTTT
j_call: TRBJ1-1; v_call: TRBV28; d_call: NA; clone_size: NA; cdr3_aa: CASSFKGITEAFF; cdr3_nt: TGTGCCAGCAGTTTTAAGGGGATCACTGAAGCTTTCTTT
j_call: TRBJ1-1; v_call: TRBV5-1; d_call: NA; clone_size: NA; cdr3_aa: CASSLETLRLFSEAFF; cdr3_nt: TGCGCCAGCAGCTTGGAGACTTTACGGTTGTTCTCTGAAGCTTTCTTT
j_call: TRBJ2-4; v_call: TRBV7-9; d_call: NA; clone_size: NA; cdr3_aa: CASSRQRNSQYF; cdr3_nt: TGTGCCAGCAGTCGACAGAGAAACAGTCAGTACTTC
j_call: TRBJ1-6; v_call: TRBV28; d_call: NA; clone_size: NA; cdr3_aa: CASSLYREGSPLHF; cdr3_nt: TGTGCCAGCAGTTTGTACAGGGAGGGTTCACCCCTCCACTTT
j_call: TRBJ2-1; v_call: TRBV14; d_call: TRBD2; clone_size: NA; cdr3_aa: CASSRGLAGGNEQFF; cdr3_nt: TGTGCCAGCAGCCGCGGACTGGCGGGAGGCAATGAGCAGTTCTTC
j_call: TRBJ1-1; v_call: TRBV9; d_call: TRBD1; clone_size: NA; cdr3_aa: CASSVGDRGITEAFF; cdr3_nt: TGTGCCAGCAGCGTGGGGGACAGGGGAATTACTGAAGCTTTCTTT
j_call: TRBJ2-2; v_call: TRBV18; d_call: NA; clone_size: NA; cdr3_aa: CASSSGTPNTGELFF; cdr3_nt: TGTGCCAGCTCGTCCGGGACACCGAACACCGGGGAGCTGTTTTTT
j_call: TRBJ1-5; v_call: TRBV29-1; d_call: NA; clone_size: few; cdr3_aa: CSVAMGRENQPQHF; cdr3_nt: TGCAGCGTTGCTATGGGGCGGGAGAATCAGCCCCAGCATTTT
j_call: TRBJ2-1; v_call: TRBV27; d_call: TRBD1; clone_size: NA; cdr3_aa: CASSLWGQTTYNEQFF; cdr3_nt: TGTGCCAGCAGTTTATGGGGACAGACTACATACAATGAGCAGTTCTTC
j_call: TRBJ2-1; v_call: TRBV10-3; d_call: TRBD2; clone_size: NA; cdr3_aa: CAISGWTSEDEQFF; cdr3_nt: TGTGCCATCAGTGGTTGGACTAGCGAGGATGAGCAGTTCTTC